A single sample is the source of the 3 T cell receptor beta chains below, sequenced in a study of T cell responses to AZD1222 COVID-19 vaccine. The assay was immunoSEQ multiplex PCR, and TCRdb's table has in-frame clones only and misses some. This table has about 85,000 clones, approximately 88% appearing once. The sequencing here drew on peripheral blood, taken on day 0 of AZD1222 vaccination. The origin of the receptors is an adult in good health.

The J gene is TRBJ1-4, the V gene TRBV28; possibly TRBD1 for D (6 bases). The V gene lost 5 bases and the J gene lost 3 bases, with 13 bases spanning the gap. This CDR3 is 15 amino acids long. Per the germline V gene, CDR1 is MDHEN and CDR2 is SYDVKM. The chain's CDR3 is CASSERGASNEKLFF. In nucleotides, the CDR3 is TGTGCCAGCAGTGAAAGGGGGGCATCTAATGAAAAACTGTTTTTT.

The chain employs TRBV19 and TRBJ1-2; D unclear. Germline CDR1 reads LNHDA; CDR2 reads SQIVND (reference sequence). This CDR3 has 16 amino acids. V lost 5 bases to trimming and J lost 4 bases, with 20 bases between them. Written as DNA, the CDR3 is TGTGCCAGTAGTCTCACAGCTGGACCGACTATCTATGGCTACACCTTC. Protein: CASSLTAGPTIYGYTF.

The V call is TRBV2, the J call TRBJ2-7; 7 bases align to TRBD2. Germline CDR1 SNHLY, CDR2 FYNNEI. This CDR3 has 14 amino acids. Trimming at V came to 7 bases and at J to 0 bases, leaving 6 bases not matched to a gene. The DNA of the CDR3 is TGTGCCAGCACGGGGGGACGGCACTCCTACGAGCAGTACTTC. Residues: CASTGGRHSYEQYF.